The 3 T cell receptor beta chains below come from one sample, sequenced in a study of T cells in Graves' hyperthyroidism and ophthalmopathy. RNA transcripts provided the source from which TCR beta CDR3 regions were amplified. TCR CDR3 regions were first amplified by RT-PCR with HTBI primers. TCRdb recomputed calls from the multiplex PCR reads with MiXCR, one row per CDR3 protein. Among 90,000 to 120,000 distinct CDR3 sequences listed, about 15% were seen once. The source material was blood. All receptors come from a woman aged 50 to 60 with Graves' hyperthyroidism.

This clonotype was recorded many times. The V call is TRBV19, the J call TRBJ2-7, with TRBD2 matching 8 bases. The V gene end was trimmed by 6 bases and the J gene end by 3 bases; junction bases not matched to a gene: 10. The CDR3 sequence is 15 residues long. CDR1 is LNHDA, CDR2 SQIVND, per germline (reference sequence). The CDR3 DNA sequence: TGTGCCAGTAGCCGAGGTTCCGGGACTAGCTACGAGCAGTACTTC. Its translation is CASSRGSGTSYEQYF.

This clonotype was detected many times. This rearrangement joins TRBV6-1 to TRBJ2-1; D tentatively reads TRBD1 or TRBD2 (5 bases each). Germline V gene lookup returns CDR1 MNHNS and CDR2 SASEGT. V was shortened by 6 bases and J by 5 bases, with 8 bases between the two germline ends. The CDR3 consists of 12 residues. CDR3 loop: CASRGVHNEQFF. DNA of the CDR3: TGTGCCAGCAGGGGGGTTCACAATGAGCAGTTCTTC.

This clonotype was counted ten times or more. The CDR3 is CASSGWTSGTYNEQFF. The DNA of the CDR3 is TGTGCCAGCAGTGGGTGGACTAGCGGGACATACAATGAGCAGTTCTTC. The V call is TRBV2, the J call TRBJ2-1, with TRBD2 matching 12 bases. The CDR3 length is 16 residues. The junction had 5 bases not matched to a gene; V was cut back by 4 bases and J by 4 bases. Germline V gene sequence: CDR1 SNHLY, CDR2 FYNNEI.